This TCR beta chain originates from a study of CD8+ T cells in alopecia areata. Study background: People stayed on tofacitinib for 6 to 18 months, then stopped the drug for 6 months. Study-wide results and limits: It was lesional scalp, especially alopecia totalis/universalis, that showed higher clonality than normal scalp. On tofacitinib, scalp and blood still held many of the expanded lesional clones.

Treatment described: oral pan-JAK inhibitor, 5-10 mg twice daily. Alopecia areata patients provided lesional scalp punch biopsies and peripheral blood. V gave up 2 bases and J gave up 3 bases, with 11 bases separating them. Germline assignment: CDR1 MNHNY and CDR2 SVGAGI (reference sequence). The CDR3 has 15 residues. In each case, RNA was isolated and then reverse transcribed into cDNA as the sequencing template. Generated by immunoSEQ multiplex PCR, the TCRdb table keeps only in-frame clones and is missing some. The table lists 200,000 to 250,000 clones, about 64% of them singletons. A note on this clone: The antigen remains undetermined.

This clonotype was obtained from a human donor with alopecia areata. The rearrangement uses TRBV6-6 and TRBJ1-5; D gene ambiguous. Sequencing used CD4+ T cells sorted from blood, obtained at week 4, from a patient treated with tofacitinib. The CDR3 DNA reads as TGTGCCAGCAGTTACCGGCCGCAACCCAATCAGCCCCAGCATTTT. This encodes CASSYRPQPNQPQHF.